Listed here is a single TCR beta chain. These data are taken from a study of blood T cell repertoires in COVID-19. Overall study: There were acute and convalescent COVID-19 samples, and they came from the United States, Italy and Spain. Sources were T cells, B-cell-depleted T cells, or PBMCs; the material itself was cDNA or gDNA.

The CDR3 is 14 amino acids. Trimming shortened V by 0 bases and J by 6 bases, and 10 bases separated the two germline ends. Germline CDR1 reads SGHRS; CDR2 reads YFSETQ. Methods used by the authors: Amplification of reference gene primers was used by the study to estimate nucleated cell counts. TCRdb keeps only in-frame clones here, not all; method: immunoSEQ multiplex PCR. V, J and clone size are those of that table, while D and trimming were read from the DNA. The table lists about 480,000 clones, about 89% of them singletons. The sequencing input was peripheral blood. V and J are TRBV5-1 and TRBJ2-1; weak D call: TRBD2 (6 bases). This sequence was found in a woman aged 25 to 39 with acute or convalescent COVID-19. CDR3 sequence (DNA): TGCGCCAGCAGCTTGGAGCCGACTAGCAATGAGCAGTTCTTC. It yields the protein CASSLEPTSNEQFF.